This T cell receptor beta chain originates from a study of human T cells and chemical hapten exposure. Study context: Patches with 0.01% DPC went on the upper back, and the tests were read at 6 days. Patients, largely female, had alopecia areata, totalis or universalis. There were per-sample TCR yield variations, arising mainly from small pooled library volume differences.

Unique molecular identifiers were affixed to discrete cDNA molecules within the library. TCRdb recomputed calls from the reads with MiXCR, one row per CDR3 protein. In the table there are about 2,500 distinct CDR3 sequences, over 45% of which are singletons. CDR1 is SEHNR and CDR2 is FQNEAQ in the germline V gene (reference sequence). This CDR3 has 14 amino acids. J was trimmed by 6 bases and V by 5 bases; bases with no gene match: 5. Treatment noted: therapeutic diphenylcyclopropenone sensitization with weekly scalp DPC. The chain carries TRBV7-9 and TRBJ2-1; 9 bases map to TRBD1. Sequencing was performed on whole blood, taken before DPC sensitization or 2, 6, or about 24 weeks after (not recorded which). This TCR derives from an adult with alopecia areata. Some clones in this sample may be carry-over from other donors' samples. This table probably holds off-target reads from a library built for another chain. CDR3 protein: CASSHRDRVNEQFF. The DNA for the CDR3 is TGTGCCAGCAGCCACCGGGACAGGGTCAATGAGCAGTTCTTC.